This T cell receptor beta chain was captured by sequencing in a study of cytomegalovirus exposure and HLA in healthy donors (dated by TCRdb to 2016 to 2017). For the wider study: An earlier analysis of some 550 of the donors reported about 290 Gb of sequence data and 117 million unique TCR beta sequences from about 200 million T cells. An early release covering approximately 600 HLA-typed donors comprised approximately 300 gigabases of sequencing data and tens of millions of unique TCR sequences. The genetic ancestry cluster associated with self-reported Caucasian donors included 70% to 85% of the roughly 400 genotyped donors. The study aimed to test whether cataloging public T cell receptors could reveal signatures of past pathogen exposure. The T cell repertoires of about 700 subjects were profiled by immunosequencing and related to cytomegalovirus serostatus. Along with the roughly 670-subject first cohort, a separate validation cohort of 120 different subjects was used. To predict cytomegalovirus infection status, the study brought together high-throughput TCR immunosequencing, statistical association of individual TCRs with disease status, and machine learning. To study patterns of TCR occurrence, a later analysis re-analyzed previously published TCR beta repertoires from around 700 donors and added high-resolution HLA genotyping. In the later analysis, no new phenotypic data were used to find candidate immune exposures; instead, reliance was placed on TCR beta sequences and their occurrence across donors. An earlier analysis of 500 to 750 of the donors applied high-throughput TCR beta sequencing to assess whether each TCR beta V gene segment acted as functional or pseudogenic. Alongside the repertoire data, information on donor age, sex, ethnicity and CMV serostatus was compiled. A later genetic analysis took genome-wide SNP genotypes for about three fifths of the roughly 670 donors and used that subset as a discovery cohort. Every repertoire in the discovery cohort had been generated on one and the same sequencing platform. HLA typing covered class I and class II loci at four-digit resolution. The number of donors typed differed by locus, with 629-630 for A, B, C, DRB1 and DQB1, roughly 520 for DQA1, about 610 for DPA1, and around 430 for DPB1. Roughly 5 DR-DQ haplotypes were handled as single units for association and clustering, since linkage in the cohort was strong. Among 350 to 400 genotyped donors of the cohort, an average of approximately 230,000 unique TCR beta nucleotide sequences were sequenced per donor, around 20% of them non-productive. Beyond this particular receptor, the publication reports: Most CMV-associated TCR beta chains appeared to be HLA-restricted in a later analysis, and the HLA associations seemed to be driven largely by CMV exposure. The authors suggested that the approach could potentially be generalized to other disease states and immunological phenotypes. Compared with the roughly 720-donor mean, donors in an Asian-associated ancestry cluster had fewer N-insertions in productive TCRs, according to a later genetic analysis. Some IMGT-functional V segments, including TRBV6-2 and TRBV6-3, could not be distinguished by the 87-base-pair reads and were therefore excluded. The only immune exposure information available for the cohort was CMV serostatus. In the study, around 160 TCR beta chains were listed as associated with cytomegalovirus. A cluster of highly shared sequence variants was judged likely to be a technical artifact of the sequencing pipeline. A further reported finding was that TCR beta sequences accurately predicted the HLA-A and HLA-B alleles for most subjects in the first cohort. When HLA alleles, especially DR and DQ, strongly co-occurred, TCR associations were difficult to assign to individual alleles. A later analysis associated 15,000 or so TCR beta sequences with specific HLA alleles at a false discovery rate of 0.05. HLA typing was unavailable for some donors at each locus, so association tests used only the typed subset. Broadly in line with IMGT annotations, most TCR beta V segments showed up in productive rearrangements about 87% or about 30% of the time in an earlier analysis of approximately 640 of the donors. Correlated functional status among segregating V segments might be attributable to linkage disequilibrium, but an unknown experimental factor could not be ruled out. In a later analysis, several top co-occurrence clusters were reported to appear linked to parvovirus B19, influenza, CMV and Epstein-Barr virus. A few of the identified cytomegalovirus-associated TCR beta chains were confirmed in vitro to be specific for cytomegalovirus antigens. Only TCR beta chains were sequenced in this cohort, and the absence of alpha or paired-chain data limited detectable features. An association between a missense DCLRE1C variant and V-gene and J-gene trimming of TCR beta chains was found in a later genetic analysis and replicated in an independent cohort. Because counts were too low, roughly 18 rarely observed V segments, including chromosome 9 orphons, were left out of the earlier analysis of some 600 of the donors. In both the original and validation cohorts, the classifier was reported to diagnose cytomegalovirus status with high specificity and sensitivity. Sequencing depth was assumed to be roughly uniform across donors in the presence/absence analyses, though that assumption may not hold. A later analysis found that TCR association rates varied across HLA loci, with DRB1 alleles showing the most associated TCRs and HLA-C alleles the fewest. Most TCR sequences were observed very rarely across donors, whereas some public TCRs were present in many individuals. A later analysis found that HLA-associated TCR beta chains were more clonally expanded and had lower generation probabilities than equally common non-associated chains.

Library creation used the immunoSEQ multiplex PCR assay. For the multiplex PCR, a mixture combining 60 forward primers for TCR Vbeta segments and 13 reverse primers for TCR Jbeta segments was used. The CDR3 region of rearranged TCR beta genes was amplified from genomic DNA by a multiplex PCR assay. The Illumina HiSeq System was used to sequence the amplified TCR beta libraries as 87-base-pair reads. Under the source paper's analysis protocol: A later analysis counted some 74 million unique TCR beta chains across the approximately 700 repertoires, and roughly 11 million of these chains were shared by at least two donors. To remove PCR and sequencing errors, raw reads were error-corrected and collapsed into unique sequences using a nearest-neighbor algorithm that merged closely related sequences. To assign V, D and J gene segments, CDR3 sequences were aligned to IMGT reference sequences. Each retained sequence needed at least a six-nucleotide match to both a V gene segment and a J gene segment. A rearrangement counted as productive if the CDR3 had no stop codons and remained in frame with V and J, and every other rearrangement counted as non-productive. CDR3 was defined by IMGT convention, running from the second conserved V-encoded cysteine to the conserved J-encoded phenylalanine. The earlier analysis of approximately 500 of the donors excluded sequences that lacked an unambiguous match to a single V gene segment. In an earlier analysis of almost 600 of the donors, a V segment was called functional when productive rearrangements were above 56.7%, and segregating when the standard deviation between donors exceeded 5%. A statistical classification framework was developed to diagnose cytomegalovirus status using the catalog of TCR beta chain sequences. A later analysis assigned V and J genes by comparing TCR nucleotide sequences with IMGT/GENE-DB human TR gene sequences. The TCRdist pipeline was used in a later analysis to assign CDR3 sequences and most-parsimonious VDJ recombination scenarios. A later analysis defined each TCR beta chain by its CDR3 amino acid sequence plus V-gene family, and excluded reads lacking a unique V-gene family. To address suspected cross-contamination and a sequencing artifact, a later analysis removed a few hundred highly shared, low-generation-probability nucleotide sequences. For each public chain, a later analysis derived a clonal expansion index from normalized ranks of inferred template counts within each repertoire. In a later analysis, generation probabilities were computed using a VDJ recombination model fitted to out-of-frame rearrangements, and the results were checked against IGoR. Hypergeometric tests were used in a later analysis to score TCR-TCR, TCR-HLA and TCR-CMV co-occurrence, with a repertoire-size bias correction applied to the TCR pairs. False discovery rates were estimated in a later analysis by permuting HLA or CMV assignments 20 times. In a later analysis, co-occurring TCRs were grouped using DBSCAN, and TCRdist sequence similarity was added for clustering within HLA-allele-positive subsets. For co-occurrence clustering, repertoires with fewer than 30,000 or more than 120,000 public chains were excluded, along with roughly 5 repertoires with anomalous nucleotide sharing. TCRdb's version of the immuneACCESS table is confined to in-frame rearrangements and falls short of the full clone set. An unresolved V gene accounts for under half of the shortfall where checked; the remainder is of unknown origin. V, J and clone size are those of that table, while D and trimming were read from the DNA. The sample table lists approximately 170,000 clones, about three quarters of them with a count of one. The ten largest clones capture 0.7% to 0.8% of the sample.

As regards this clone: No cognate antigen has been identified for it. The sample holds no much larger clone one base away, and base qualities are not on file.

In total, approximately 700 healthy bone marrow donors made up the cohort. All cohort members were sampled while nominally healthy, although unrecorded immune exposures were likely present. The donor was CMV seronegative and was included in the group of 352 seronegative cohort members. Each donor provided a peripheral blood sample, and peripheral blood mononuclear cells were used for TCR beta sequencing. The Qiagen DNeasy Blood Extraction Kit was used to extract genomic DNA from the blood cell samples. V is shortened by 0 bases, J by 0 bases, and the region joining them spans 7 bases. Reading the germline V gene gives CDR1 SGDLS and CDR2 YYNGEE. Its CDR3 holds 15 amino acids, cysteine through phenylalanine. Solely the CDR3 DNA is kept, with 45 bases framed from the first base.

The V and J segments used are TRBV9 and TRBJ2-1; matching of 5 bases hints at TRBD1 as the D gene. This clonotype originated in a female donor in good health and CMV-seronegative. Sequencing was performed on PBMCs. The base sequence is TGTGCCAGCAGCGTAGGCCAGGGCTCCTACAATGAGCAGTTCTTC. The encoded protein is CASSVGQGSYNEQFF.